The 12 T cell receptor beta chains below were found in one sample sequenced in a study of control samples from healthy donors and cancer patients. Profiled with immunoSEQ multiplex PCR; TCRdb holds only in-frame clones, not every one. Of 75,000 to 95,000 clones listed, approximately 95% are singletons. Sequences were obtained from blood. These receptors all come from a woman aged 30 to 39 in good health.

This clone has just one count. The V gene is TRBV5-1, the J gene TRBJ1-1, with D perhaps matching TRBD1 (5 bases). V was clipped by 6 bases and J by 1 base, with 13 bases between them. The CDR3 extends over 14 amino acids. Germline lookup yields CDR1 SGHRS and CDR2 YFSETQ. The CDR3 coding sequence is TGCGCCAGCACTTACACGGACAAGAACACTGAAGCTTTCTTT. Protein: CASTYTDKNTEAFF.

The chain couples TRBV20-1 to TRBJ1-1; D uncertain. Germline V gene data show CDR1 as DFQATT and CDR2 as SNEGSKA (reference sequence). V gave up 7 bases and J gave up 0 bases, with 6 bases separating them. This CDR3 is built from 11 residues. As DNA, the CDR3 is TGCAGTGGCCAAATGAACACTGAAGCTTTCTTT. It is translated as CSGQMNTEAFF.

This clone has just a few counts. The chain carries TRBV6-5 and TRBJ1-2; D gene ambiguous. Trimming stripped 6 bases from V and 8 bases from J, with 22 bases between. The CDR3 sequence is 15 residues long. Germline loops: CDR1 MNHEY, CDR2 SVGAGI. CDR3 in DNA: TGTGCCAGCAGGGACCGATTGAGTCTGCGAGGGGGCTACACCTTC. It is translated as CASRDRLSLRGGYTF.

This chain links TRBV4-1 with TRBJ2-2, with 7 positions matching TRBD2. V lost 4 bases, J lost 9 bases, and 5 bases stayed unmatched. CDR3 length: 13 amino acids. The germline V gene has CDR1 MGHRA and CDR2 YSYEKL. CDR3 DNA: TGCGCCAGCAGCCCTAGCGGCCCCAGGGAGCTGTTTTTT. It translates to CASSPSGPRELFF.

The chain carries TRBV16 and TRBJ1-1; a weak D match, TRBD1 (6 bases). Germline CDR1 and CDR2: KGHSY and FQNENV. V lost 0 bases, J lost 4 bases, and 9 bases lay in between. The CDR3 is 14 amino acids. CDR3 DNA: TGTGCCAGCAGCCAATCTGGGGGGCCCACTGAAGCTTTCTTT. Its translation: CASSQSGGPTEAFF.

This clone was recorded a few times. This chain connects TRBV15 to TRBJ1-4, with D unresolved. CDR3 size: 15 residues. Trimming left V 1 base short and J 4 bases short, with 10 bases between. From germline, CDR1 is LNHNV and CDR2 YYDKDF (reference sequence). DNA for the CDR3: TGTGCCACCAGCAGAGTCGCGGGGAGTAATGAAAAACTGTTTTTT. Translated: CATSRVAGSNEKLFF.

This sequence joins TRBV19 and TRBJ2-3; 8 bases line up with TRBD2. Looked up from germline, CDR1 is LNHDA and CDR2 is SQIVND (reference sequence). V trimming: 4 bases; J trimming: 4 bases; junction bases outside the gene matches: 10. This CDR3 spans 16 amino acids. CDR3 sequence: CASSTDIAGSADTQYF. Written as DNA, the CDR3 is TGTGCCAGTAGTACCGACATAGCGGGATCTGCAGATACGCAGTATTTT.

The rearrangement uses TRBV2 and TRBJ2-7; 8 bases align to TRBD1. The CDR3 consists of 15 residues. Trimming removed 1 base from V and 5 bases from J; junction bases left unmatched: 7. Germline CDR1 and CDR2: SNHLY and FYNNEI. The CDR3 spells CASSEGITGGHEQYF. CDR3 sequence (DNA): TGTGCCAGCAGTGAAGGGATTACAGGGGGTCACGAGCAGTACTTC.

This clone came up once. The gene calls are TRBV2 and TRBJ1-1; D may be TRBD1 (6 bases). The V end lost 6 bases, the J end lost 1 base, and 15 bases lay between the germline ends. CDR3 size: 15 residues. Germline V lookup: CDR1 SNHLY, CDR2 FYNNEI. CDR3 in amino acids: CASRYNTGTNTEAFF. For the CDR3, the DNA is TGTGCCAGCAGATATAACACAGGGACGAACACTGAAGCTTTCTTT.

The chain combines TRBV30 with TRBJ2-5; 9 positions match TRBD1. In germline, CDR1 is GTSNPN, CDR2 SVGIG (reference sequence). V dropped 0 bases and J dropped 7; count of bases not matched to a gene: 0. CDR3 length: 12 amino acids. The CDR3 nucleotides read TGTGCCTGGAGTGTACAGGGGGCGACCCAGTACTTC. Amino acid sequence: CAWSVQGATQYF.

The chain is built from TRBV5-1 and TRBJ2-1; 7 bases agree with TRBD2. J lost 0 bases, V lost 6 bases, and 6 bases had no gene match. Germline values: CDR1 SGHRS, CDR2 YFSETQ. The CDR3 extends over 15 amino acids. CDR3 coding DNA: TGCGCCAGCAAGAGCGGGGTCAGCTCCTACAATGAGCAGTTCTTC. Amino acid sequence: CASKSGVSSYNEQFF. The complete variable domain, with remaining parts taken from reference TRBV5-1 and TRBJ2-1, reads KAGVTQTPRYLIKTRGQQVTLSCSPISGHRSVSWYQQTPGQGLQFLFEYFSETQRNKGNFPGRFSGRQFSNSRSEMNVSTLELGDSALYLCASKSGVSSYNEQFFGPGTRLTVL.

The chain combines TRBV6-5 with TRBJ1-1; D might be TRBD1 (6 bases). Germline CDR1 MNHEY, CDR2 SVGAGI. The CDR3 has 14 amino acids. Trimming pared 5 bases from V and 7 bases from J, leaving 17 bases between. CDR3 amino acids: CASSQRRVDSEAFF. The CDR3 coding sequence is TGTGCCAGCAGTCAACGAAGGGTGGACAGTGAAGCTTTCTTT.